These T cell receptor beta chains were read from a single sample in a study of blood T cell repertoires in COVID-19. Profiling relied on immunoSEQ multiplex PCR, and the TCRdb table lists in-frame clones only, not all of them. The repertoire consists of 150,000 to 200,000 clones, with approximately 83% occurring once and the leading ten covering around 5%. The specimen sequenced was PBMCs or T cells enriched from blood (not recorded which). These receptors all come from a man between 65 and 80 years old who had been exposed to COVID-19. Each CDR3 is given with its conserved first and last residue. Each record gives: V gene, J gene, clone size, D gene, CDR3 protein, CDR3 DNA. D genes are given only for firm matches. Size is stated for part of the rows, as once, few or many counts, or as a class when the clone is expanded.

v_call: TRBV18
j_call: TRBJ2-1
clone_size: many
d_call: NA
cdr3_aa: CASSPNTGREQFF
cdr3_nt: TGTGCCAGCTCACCAAATACAGGTCGGGAGCAGTTCTTC

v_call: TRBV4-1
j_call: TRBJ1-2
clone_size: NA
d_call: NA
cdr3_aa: CASSPREGGRTYGYTF
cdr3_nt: TGCGCCAGCAGCCCCAGAGAGGGGGGGCGCACCTATGGCTACACCTTC

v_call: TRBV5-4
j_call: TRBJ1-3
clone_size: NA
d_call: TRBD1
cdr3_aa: CASSRGQGSSGNTIYF
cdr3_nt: TGTGCCAGCAGCAGGGGACAGGGATCAAGTGGAAACACCATATATTTT

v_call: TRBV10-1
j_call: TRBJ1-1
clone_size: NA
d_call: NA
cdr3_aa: CASSPAGVDTEAFF
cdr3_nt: TGCGCCAGCAGTCCGGCGGGAGTCGACACTGAAGCTTTCTTT

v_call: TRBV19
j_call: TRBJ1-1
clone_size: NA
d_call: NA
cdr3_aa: CASNIRGYNTEAFF
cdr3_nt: TGTGCCAGTAACATCAGGGGCTACAACACTGAAGCTTTCTTT

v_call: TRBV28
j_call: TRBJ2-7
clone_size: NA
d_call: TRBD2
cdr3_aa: CASSRRGGVGEQYF
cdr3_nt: TGTGCCAGCAGTCGCCGGGGGGGGGTCGGCGAGCAGTACTTC

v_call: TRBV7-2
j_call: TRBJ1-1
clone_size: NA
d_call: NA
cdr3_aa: CASSLYQGPTEAFF
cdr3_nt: TGTGCCAGCAGCTTATACCAGGGGCCCACTGAAGCTTTCTTT

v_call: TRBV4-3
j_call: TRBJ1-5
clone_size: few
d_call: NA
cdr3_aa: CASSQVGNRGNLYQPQHFGGF
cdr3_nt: NA

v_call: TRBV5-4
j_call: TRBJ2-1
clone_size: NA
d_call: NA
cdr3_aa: CASSLLAGSGSYNEQFF
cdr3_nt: TGTGCCAGCAGCTTGCTCGCGGGGAGCGGTTCCTACAATGAGCAGTTCTTC

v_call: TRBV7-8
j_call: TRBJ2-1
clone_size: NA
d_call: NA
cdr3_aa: CASSPADEQFF
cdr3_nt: TGTGCCAGCAGCCCCGCGGATGAGCAGTTCTTC

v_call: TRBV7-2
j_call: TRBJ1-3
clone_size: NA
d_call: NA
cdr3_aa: CASSLDHGSLGNTIYF
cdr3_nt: TGTGCCAGCAGCTTAGACCACGGGTCCCTGGGAAACACCATATATTTT

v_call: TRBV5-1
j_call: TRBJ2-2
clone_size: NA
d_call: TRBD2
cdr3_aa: CASSSIPGLAGGGVTGELFF
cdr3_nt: TGCGCCAGCAGCTCGATTCCGGGACTAGCGGGGGGAGGAGTCACCGGGGAGCTGTTTTTT

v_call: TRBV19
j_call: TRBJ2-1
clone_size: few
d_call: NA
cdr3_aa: CASTVEGVGGNEQFF
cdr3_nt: TGTGCCAGTACCGTCGAAGGAGTGGGGGGCAATGAGCAGTTCTTC

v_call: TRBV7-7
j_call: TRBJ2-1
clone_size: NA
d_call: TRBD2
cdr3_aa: CASSLEPGTSFEQFF
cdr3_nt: TGTGCCAGCAGCTTAGAACCGGGGACTAGCTTTGAGCAGTTCTTC